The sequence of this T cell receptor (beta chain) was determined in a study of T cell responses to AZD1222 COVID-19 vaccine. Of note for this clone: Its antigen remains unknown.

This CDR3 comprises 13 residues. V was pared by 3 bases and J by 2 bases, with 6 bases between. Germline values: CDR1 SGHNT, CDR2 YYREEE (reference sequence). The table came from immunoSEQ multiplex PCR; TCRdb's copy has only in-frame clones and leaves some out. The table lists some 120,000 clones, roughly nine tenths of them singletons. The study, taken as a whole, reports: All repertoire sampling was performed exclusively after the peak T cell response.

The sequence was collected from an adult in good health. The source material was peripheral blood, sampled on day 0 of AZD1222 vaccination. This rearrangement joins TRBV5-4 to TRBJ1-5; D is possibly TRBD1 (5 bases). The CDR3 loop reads CASSSGGNQPQHF. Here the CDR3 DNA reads TGTGCCAGCAGCTCGGGGGGCAATCAGCCCCAGCATTTT.